Presented here are 28 T cell receptor beta chains from one specimen sequenced in a study of T-cell memory formation after mild COVID-19. TCRdb called the 5' RACE reads again in MiXCR, with one record for every CDR3 protein. Among 250,000 to 300,000 distinct CDR3 sequences listed, around 15% were seen once. The sequenced sample consisted of PBMCs or a T cell subset sorted from them (not recorded which). Receptor source: a man aged 18 to 29 who had mild COVID-19 (a few samples of this study predate the infection). Cell type and time point are not known.

The rearrangement uses TRBV7-3 and TRBJ2-2, with no clear D. The CDR3 is 13 residues long. Trimming shortened V by 2 bases and J by 7 bases, and 8 bases separated the two germline ends. Germline lookup yields CDR1 SGHTA and CDR2 FQGTGA. In DNA form, the CDR3 reads TGTGCCAGCAGCTTATATGGGGACGGGGAGCTGTTTTTT. It is translated as CASSLYGDGELFF.

The DNA for the CDR3 is TGTGCCAGCAGCCAAGTAATGCGGGGGCCGCGAGACAATGAGCAGTTCTTC. Translated, it gives CASSQVMRGPRDNEQFF. The V call is TRBV4-2, the J call TRBJ2-1, with a possible D match to TRBD2 (7 bases). The V gene's germline CDR1 is LGHNA and CDR2 YNFKEQ. The CDR3 sequence is 17 residues long. Trimming removed 1 base from V and 5 bases from J, with 18 bases in between.

This clonotype was counted between two and nine times. The chain joins TRBV5-1 to TRBJ2-5; D might be TRBD1 (5 bases). This CDR3 spans 13 amino acids. Looked up from germline, CDR1 is SGHRS and CDR2 is YFSETQ. Trimming cost V 2 bases and J 5 bases, with 10 bases left between them. The CDR3 DNA reads as TGCGCCAGCAGCTTACTTCCAGGGGAGACCCAGTACTTC. Translated: CASSLLPGETQYF.

This clonotype has just a few counts. V usage is TRBV28 and J usage is TRBJ1-5; D not resolved. The V gene lost 1 base and the J gene lost 7 bases, with 5 bases spanning the gap. Germline V CDR1 and CDR2: MDHEN, SYDVKM. The CDR3 consists of 12 residues. The DNA of the CDR3 is TGTGCCAGCAGTTTATACAAGCAGCCCCAGCATTTT. It yields the protein CASSLYKQPQHF.

This clonotype has only a few counts. This rearrangement joins TRBV7-6 to TRBJ2-2; 9 bases are a match to TRBD1. CDR3 length: 16 residues. CDR1 is SGHVS and CDR2 is FNYEAQ in the germline V gene. The V gene end was trimmed by 5 bases and the J gene end by 4 bases; junction bases not matched to a gene: 8. CDR3 in amino acids: CASSLGQGKITGELFF. DNA of the CDR3: TGTGCCAGCAGCCTAGGACAGGGGAAGATCACCGGGGAGCTGTTTTTT.

This chain links TRBV5-1 with TRBJ2-4; either TRBD1 or TRBD2 may fit D (5 bases each). Trimming removed 7 bases at V and 6 bases at J, with 14 bases between. Germline V lookup: CDR1 SGHRS, CDR2 YFSETQ. The CDR3 is made up of 13 amino acids. The DNA of the CDR3 is TGCGCCAGCGGACTCGGGACCACAAACATTCAGTACTTC. Translation: CASGLGTTNIQYF. The whole variable domain, filled in from reference TRBV5-1 and TRBJ2-4, reads KAGVTQTPRYLIKTRGQQVTLSCSPISGHRSVSWYQQTPGQGLQFLFEYFSETQRNKGNFPGRFSGRQFSNSRSEMNVSTLELGDSALYLCASGLGTTNIQYFGAGTRLSVL.

The rearrangement uses TRBV21-1 and TRBJ1-2. TRBV21-1 is tagged as a pseudogene. This CDR3 is 17 amino acids long. The DNA for the CDR3 is TGTGCCAGCAGCAAAGGAATGGGGTTAAAGCCTCACTATGGCTACACCTTC. Its protein is CASSKGMGLKPHYGYTF.

This clonotype was observed a few times. This chain uses TRBV5-4 with TRBJ2-6; the D is unclear. Looked up from germline, CDR1 is SGHNT and CDR2 is YYREEE (reference sequence). Trimming stripped 0 bases from V and 0 bases from J, with 10 bases between. This CDR3 spans 17 amino acids. The DNA for the CDR3 is TGTGCCAGCAGCTTGGATTCTTGGGGCTCTGGGGCCAACGTCCTGACTTTC. Its translation is CASSLDSWGSGANVLTF.

This chain joins TRBV20-1 and TRBJ1-3; possible D gene TRBD1, 6 bases. V lost 3 bases and J lost 4, with 16 bases in between. CDR3 length: 15 amino acids. Germline V gene sequence: CDR1 DFQATT, CDR2 SNEGSKA (reference sequence). CDR3 in amino acids: CSARGAGTGGNTIYF. The CDR3 nucleotides read TGCAGTGCTAGGGGGGCGGGGACGGGCGGAAACACCATATATTTT.

This clonotype was counted many times. V and J are TRBV14 and TRBJ2-1, with D unclear. Looked up from germline, CDR1 is SGHDN and CDR2 is FVKESK. This CDR3 spans 18 amino acids. V was pared by 2 bases and J by 0 bases, with 17 bases between. The CDR3 coding sequence is TGTGCCAGCAGCCAATATACGGGCGGTTCGAGCTCCTACAATGAGCAGTTCTTC. It is translated as CASSQYTGGSSSYNEQFF.

This sequence joins TRBV7-9 and TRBJ2-2; unclear D gene. V lost 2 bases and J lost 9, with 7 bases in between. CDR3 length equals 12 residues. From germline, CDR1 is SEHNR and CDR2 FQNEAQ (reference sequence). The CDR3 loop is CASSLPPRELFF. The CDR3 DNA reads as TGTGCCAGCAGCTTACCCCCGCGGGAGCTGTTTTTT.

There are a few counts of this clonotype. J is TRBJ2-5 and V is TRBV12-3 or TRBV12-4; maybe TRBD2 (7 bases). V was shortened by 6 bases and J by 5 bases, with 31 bases between the two germline ends. The CDR3 loop spans 19 amino acids. CDR3 nucleotide sequence: TGTGCCAGCAGCAAAGGGGGGGTGACGCCACCCGGCCTATCGGAGACCCAGTACTTC. This encodes CASSKGGVTPPGLSETQYF.

CDR3 region: CASSPLPRESSYNEQFF. CDR3 DNA sequence: TGCGCCAGCAGCCCCCTCCCGCGGGAGAGCTCCTACAATGAGCAGTTCTTC. This sequence joins TRBV4-1 and TRBJ2-1; TRBD2 aligns across 7 bases. Germline CDR1 and CDR2: MGHRA and YSYEKL. CDR3 length: 17 amino acids. The V segment lost 4 bases and the J segment 0 bases; nucleotides outside the gene matches: 9.

This clonotype turned up a few times. V gene TRBV20-1 combines with J gene TRBJ2-3; TRBD2 is a possible D gene (6 bases). CDR1 and CDR2 (germline): DFQATT, SNEGSKA (reference sequence). The CDR3 extends over 13 amino acids. Deletions cut 7 bases from V and 1 base from J, with 12 bases between. CDR3 nucleotides: TGCAGTGAGGCTAAGCGGGGCACAGATACGCAGTATTTT. This sequence encodes CSEAKRGTDTQYF.

This clonotype showed up many times. V usage is TRBV20-1 and J usage is TRBJ2-3, with a weak D call TRBD2 (5 bases). V lost 5 bases and J lost 1, with 13 bases in between. The germline V gene has CDR1 DFQATT and CDR2 SNEGSKA (reference sequence). This CDR3 contains 14 residues. The CDR3 sequence is CSAEPGIGTDTQYF. The CDR3 coding sequence is TGCAGTGCTGAGCCGGGAATCGGCACAGATACGCAGTATTTT.

The chain employs TRBV5-1 and TRBJ2-1; D is uncertain. Germline CDR1 and CDR2: SGHRS and YFSETQ. The CDR3 covers 16 residues. The germline V and J ends were trimmed by 4 bases and 6 bases, with 20 bases remaining between them. The CDR3 sequence is CASSASPLRNSNEQFF. The CDR3 DNA sequence: TGCGCCAGCAGCGCCTCCCCCCTGCGAAATAGCAATGAGCAGTTCTTC.

Many counts were recorded for this clonotype. The CDR3 DNA reads as TGTGCCAGCAGTTTCGACAGGGCCACTGAAGCTTTCTTT. The encoded protein is CASSFDRATEAFF. The V call is TRBV12-3 or TRBV12-4, the J call TRBJ1-1, with TRBD1 matching over 7 bases. The CDR3 has 13 residues. The ends lost 3 bases at V and 4 bases at J; junction bases unmatched: 2.

The chain has TRBV4-1 and TRBJ2-1, with D tentatively TRBD2 (6 bases). The CDR3 has 13 residues. Germline CDR1 MGHRA, CDR2 YSYEKL. V lost 4 bases and J lost 6, with 10 bases in between. CDR3 nucleotides: TGCGCCAGCAGCCCAGGGACTTTCAATGAGCAGTTCTTC. This gives the protein CASSPGTFNEQFF.

This clonotype was recorded many times. The V gene is TRBV5-1, the J gene TRBJ2-1; maybe TRBD2 (7 bases). This CDR3 is 14 amino acids long. Per germline, CDR1 SGHRS and CDR2 YFSETQ. Trimming took off 6 bases at V and 4 bases at J, with 14 bases between the two ends. In nucleotides, the CDR3 is TGCGCCAGCATCCTGGAGGGGGGGTACAATGAGCAGTTCTTC. Protein: CASILEGGYNEQFF.

This clonotype has a handful of counts. V gene TRBV4-3 combines with J gene TRBJ2-1; perhaps TRBD1 as D (5 bases). This CDR3 has 14 amino acids. The germline CDR1 and CDR2 sequences are LGHNA and YSLEER. With 4 bases removed from V and 1 base from J, the gap between germline ends came to 8 bases. CDR3: CASSPRVSYNEQFF. For the CDR3, the DNA is TGCGCCAGCAGCCCCAGGGTGTCCTACAATGAGCAGTTCTTC.

This clonotype was counted a few times. The rearrangement joins TRBV11-3 to TRBJ2-5; TRBD1 matches at 7 bases. The germline V gene encodes CDR1 SGHNT and CDR2 YENEEA. J lost 5 bases, V lost 2 bases, and 11 bases had no gene match. The CDR3 totals 16 residues. The DNA for the CDR3 is TGTGCCAGCAGCTTAAAGAACAGGGGTGGCTTTGAGACCCAGTACTTC. It specifies CASSLKNRGGFETQYF.

This clonotype was found a few times. The chain couples TRBV20-1 to TRBJ2-3; 8 bases fit TRBD2. CDR1 and CDR2 (germline): DFQATT, SNEGSKA (reference sequence). The V gene end was trimmed by 3 bases and the J gene end by 2 bases; junction bases not matched to a gene: 7. The CDR3 is 15 residues long. CDR3 nucleotides: TGCAGTGCTAGTGGGCTAGCGGGCTCCACAGATACGCAGTATTTT. Amino acids: CSASGLAGSTDTQYF.

The chain carries TRBV7-2 and TRBJ2-1; D possibly corresponds to TRBD2 (6 bases). V shed 4 bases and J shed 8 bases, with 27 bases lying between them. This CDR3 has 18 residues. In germline, CDR1 is SGHTA, CDR2 FQGNSA. The CDR3 DNA reads TGTGCCAGCAGCTACAGGTCTCCGGGGGACCCACCCGGGGATGAGCAGTTCTTC. Protein product: CASSYRSPGDPPGDEQFF.

This chain joins TRBV7-9 and TRBJ1-2, with D unresolved. The CDR3 length is 11 residues. Trimming removed 2 bases from V and 8 bases from J, with 6 bases in between. The V gene's germline CDR1 is SEHNR and CDR2 FQNEAQ (reference sequence). The CDR3 spells CASSLNDGYTF. In DNA form, the CDR3 reads TGTGCCAGCAGCTTAAATGACGGCTACACCTTC.

This chain links TRBV5-4 with TRBJ2-3, with 9 bases identical to TRBD2. J was trimmed by 4 bases and V by 1 base; bases with no gene match: 7. The CDR3 is 16 residues long. Germline V gene lookup returns CDR1 SGHNT and CDR2 YYREEE (reference sequence). CDR3 loop: CASSLRAGGPSDTQYF. The CDR3 nucleotides are TGTGCCAGCAGCTTGAGGGCGGGGGGGCCATCAGATACGCAGTATTTT.

This clonotype was counted a few times. The rearrangement joins TRBV10-3 to TRBJ2-2; 12 nucleotides agree with TRBD1. CDR3 length: 16 residues. CDR1 ENHRY and CDR2 SYGVKD come from the germline V gene. Trimming at V came to 7 bases and at J to 3 bases, leaving 6 bases not matched to a gene. The CDR3 DNA is TGTGCCATCAAGGGGACAGGGGGCGATGACACCGGGGAGCTGTTTTTT. Its translation is CAIKGTGGDDTGELFF.

This clonotype was observed at least ten times. The chain is built from TRBV7-2 and TRBJ1-6; 10 bases are shared with TRBD1. This CDR3 contains 13 residues. Germline V gene lookup returns CDR1 SGHTA and CDR2 FQGNSA. The V segment lost 5 bases and the J segment 14 bases; nucleotides outside the gene matches: 6. The CDR3 protein is CASSQRDRGTLHF. In nucleotides, the CDR3 is TGTGCCAGCAGCCAACGGGACAGGGGAACCCTCCACTTT.

At least ten counts were recorded for this clonotype. CDR3 in DNA: TGCAGTGCTCCCGGACTAGAACAGAGCGAGCAGTACTTC. The encoded protein is CSAPGLEQSEQYF. The chain links TRBV20-1 to TRBJ2-7; 7 bases match TRBD2. CDR1 is DFQATT, CDR2 SNEGSKA, per germline (reference sequence). The V gene end was trimmed by 5 bases and the J gene end by 6 bases; junction bases not matched to a gene: 10. The CDR3 has 13 amino acids.